The TCR beta chain described here comes from a study of OX40 agonist ivuxolimab in advanced cancers. Overall study context: Patients treated during dose escalation were battling hepatocellular carcinoma, melanoma, renal cell or head and neck cancer. Prior checkpoint blockade (anti-PD-1, anti-PD-L1 or anti-CTLA-4) was permitted; approximately 41% had it. Study-level findings and limits: More expanded clones were seen, on average, in CD8+ T cells than in CD4+.

The repertoire was sequenced with immunoSEQ multiplex PCR; TCRdb's copy has only in-frame clones and lacks some. The sample lists 45,000 to 65,000 clones; about 81% were seen once. This clone was recorded a few times. Antigen: not known. This CDR3 region has 15 residues. Trimming took 1 base from V and 6 from J; bases not matched to a gene: 3. Germline CDR1 KGHSH, CDR2 LQKENI. This specimen was CD4+ or CD8+ T cells sorted from blood, taken in a trial of the OX40 agonist ivuxolimab. This clonotype was sampled from an adult with an advanced solid tumor such as melanoma, head and neck, liver or kidney cancer. This chain uses TRBV18 with TRBJ1-6; the match to TRBD1 covers 7 bases. Here the CDR3 reads CASSPQGASNSPLHF. CDR3 bases: TGTGCCAGCTCACCACAGGGGGCAAGTAATTCACCCCTCCACTTT. Using reference TRBV18 and TRBJ1-6 for the parts outside the CDR3, the full variable domain is NAGVMQNPRHLVRRRGQEARLRCSPMKGHSHVYWYRQLPEEGLKFMVYLQKENIIDESGMPKERFSAEFPKEGPSILRIQQVVRGDSAAYFCASSPQGASNSPLHFGNGTRLTVT.